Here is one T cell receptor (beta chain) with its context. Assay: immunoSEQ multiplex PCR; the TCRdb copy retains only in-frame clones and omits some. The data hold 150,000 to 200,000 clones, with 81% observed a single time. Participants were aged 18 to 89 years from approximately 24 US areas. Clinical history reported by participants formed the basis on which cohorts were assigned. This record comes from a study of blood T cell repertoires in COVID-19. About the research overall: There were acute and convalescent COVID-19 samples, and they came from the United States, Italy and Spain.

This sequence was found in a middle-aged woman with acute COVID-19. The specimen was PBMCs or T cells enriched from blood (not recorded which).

The chain's CDR3 is CASKRESGLDTQYF. As DNA, the CDR3 is TGTGCCAGCAAACGGGAATCTGGACTAGATACGCAGTATTTT. V is TRBV9 and J is TRBJ2-3; possibly TRBD2 for D (5 bases). This CDR3 has 14 residues. The germline V gene has CDR1 SGDLS and CDR2 YYNGEE. Trimming left V 6 bases short and J 5 bases short, with 16 bases between.